A selection of T cell receptor beta chains follows, all from one sample in a study of radiation and T cells in renal cell carcinoma. Data came from immunoSEQ multiplex PCR; TCRdb stores just in-frame clones and leaves some out. The sample has several thousand clones, roughly 50% seen once. Sequencing used tumor tissue, obtained from a patient whose treatment included radiotherapy and nephrectomy. These receptors were taken from a man aged 55 to 70 with renal cell carcinoma. Each CDR3 is given with its conserved first and last residue. The D gene is left open where the match is weak. A clone size is listed for some rows: how often the clone was seen (once, few, many), or a class if it is expanded.

TGTGCCAGCAGCCCCGGAATTGGGACCTACGAGCAGTACTTC	CASSPGIGTYEQYF	TRBJ2-7	-	TRBV27	-
TGTGCCAGCAGCCGGACAGTCCCTATGGATACGCAGTATTTT	CASSRTVPMDTQYF	TRBJ2-3	-	TRBV7-9	-
TGCGCCAGCAGCTTGGTCTCTGGGGCCAACGTCCTGACTTTC	CASSLVSGANVLTF	TRBJ2-6	-	TRBV5-1	-
TGCGCCAGCAGCCAAGAAGGAGGTCCCGGGGCCAACGTCCTGACTTTC	CASSQEGGPGANVLTF	TRBJ2-6	-	TRBV4-1	-
TGCAGCGTTCCCACAGGGGCGGATGGCTACACCTTC	CSVPTGADGYTF	TRBJ1-2	TRBD1	TRBV29-1	few
TGTGCCAGCAGCCCCGACGGGGGAACCTGGGGCTACACCTTC	CASSPDGGTWGYTF	TRBJ1-2	-	TRBV7-2	once
TGTGCCAGCAGCTTGAGACTAGGCAGCGAGCAGTACTTC	CASSLRLGSEQYF	TRBJ2-7	-	TRBV7-2	-
TGCGCCAGCAGTGAGTCGCGACTAGTTGGGGAGACCCAGTACTTC	CASSESRLVGETQYF	TRBJ2-5	-	TRBV10-2	-
TGTGCCAGCAAGGAGGGCGCGTACACTGAAGCTTTCTTT	CASKEGAYTEAFF	TRBJ1-1	-	TRBV6-5	-
TGTGCCAGCAGAGGAGATAGGGTATATGGCTACACCTTC	CASRGDRVYGYTF	TRBJ1-2	-	TRBV28	-
TGTGCCAGCAGCTTGCGGGAAGGTGGCTACACCTTC	CASSLREGGYTF	TRBJ1-2	-	TRBV5-5	-
TGTGCCTGGAGCGGACTGGGGTTGTCGTCCGAGCAGTACTTT	CAWSGLGLSSEQYF	TRBJ2-7	-	TRBV30	-
TGTGCCAGTAGCGAGTACAATGAGCAGTTCTTC	CASSEYNEQFF	TRBJ2-1	-	TRBV19	few
TGTGCCAGCTCATCCGGGACAGGGGAATACGAGCAGTACTTC	CASSSGTGEYEQYF	TRBJ2-7	TRBD1	TRBV18	-
TGCAGCGCTGGTGGGAGCCCCTACGAGCAGTACTTC	CSAGGSPYEQYF	TRBJ2-7	-	TRBV29-1	once
TGTGCCAGCAGTGAAACAGTGAGGCAGCCCCAGCATTTT	CASSETVRQPQHF	TRBJ1-5	-	TRBV2	-
TGTGCCAGCAGCTTAGAGAGGATCGGGACCCAGTACTTC	CASSLERIGTQYF	TRBJ2-5	-	TRBV7-6	once
TGTGCCAGCAGCGGGGCCGGGACAGGCCCCTACGAGCAGTACTTC	CASSGAGTGPYEQYF	TRBJ2-7	TRBD1	TRBV5-4	few
TGCAGCGTTAGATCATTTACCGGGACTAGCGGGGATCTGCAGTACTTC	CSVRSFTGTSGDLQYF	TRBJ2-7	TRBD2	TRBV29-1	-
TGTGCCAGCAAAGAGTCCCTCCCTAACAATGAGCAGTTCTTC	CASKESLPNNEQFF	TRBJ2-1	-	TRBV28	-
TGTGCCAGCAGCTTAGGGGCAGGCCCTAACTATGGCTACACCTTC	CASSLGAGPNYGYTF	TRBJ1-2	-	TRBV7-3	-
TGCGCCAGCAGCTTCTCGGGGGGCAGCGAGGGTGGTGAGCAGTTCTTC	CASSFSGGSEGGEQFF	TRBJ2-1	-	TRBV5-1	-
TGCGCCAGCAGCCAAATGGGGGCGGGCTACGAGCAGTACTTC	CASSQMGAGYEQYF	TRBJ2-7	-	TRBV4-3	-
TGTGCCAGTAGTATCGGGACAGGGGACTACGAGCAGTACTTC	CASSIGTGDYEQYF	TRBJ2-7	TRBD1	TRBV19	few
TGTGCCAGCAGCCAGCTTACCGGGACAGTGAACACTGAAGCTTTCTTT	CASSQLTGTVNTEAFF	TRBJ1-1	TRBD1	TRBV14	-
TGCGCCAGCAGCCCGCCGATGACTGATTACGAGCAGTACTTC	CASSPPMTDYEQYF	TRBJ2-7	-	TRBV5-1	-
TGCGCCAGCAGCCCATTACGGACAGAGAACACTGAAGCTTTCTTT	CASSPLRTENTEAFF	TRBJ1-1	-	TRBV5-1	few
TGCGCCAGCAGCTTGGAAGGGATCGCCGGGGAGCTGTTTTTT	CASSLEGIAGELFF	TRBJ2-2	-	TRBV5-1	-
TGTGCCAGCAGCCAAGATGGCGAGGAGCAGTACTTC	CASSQDGEEQYF	TRBJ2-7	-	TRBV11-2	-
TGCGCCAGCAGCTACAGGGCTTGGGCCGGGGAGCTGTTTTTT	CASSYRAWAGELFF	TRBJ2-2	-	TRBV4-3	-
TGCAGCGTTGTCAGAAGGATACGATATGGGGACACTGAAGCTTTCTTT	CSVVRRIRYGDTEAFF	TRBJ1-1	-	TRBV29-1	-
TGTGCCAGCAGCTTAGACAGGGAAAAAGAGACCCAGTACTTC	CASSLDREKETQYF	TRBJ2-5	-	TRBV7-2	-
TGCGCCAGCAGTACAGGGAGCTCCTACGAGCAGTACTTC	CASSTGSSYEQYF	TRBJ2-7	-	TRBV5-1	-
TGCAGCGTCCTGGGACAGTCATACGAGCAGTACTTC	CSVLGQSYEQYF	TRBJ2-7	TRBD1	TRBV29-1	-
TGTGCCAGCAGCTTCGGGCGGGAGGGAGAGCCCCAGCATTTT	CASSFGREGEPQHF	TRBJ1-5	-	TRBV7-6	-
TGCGCCAGCAGTGACTACCGGGACCTAGGGACTGATACGCAGTATTTT	CASSDYRDLGTDTQYF	TRBJ2-3	-	TRBV10-1	-
TGCGCCAGCAGCTTGGGGACGGGGGGCTACGAGCAGTACTTC	CASSLGTGGYEQYF	TRBJ2-7	TRBD2	TRBV5-1	-
TGTGCCAGCCCTTTATCCGACAGGGACTATGGCTACACCTTC	CASPLSDRDYGYTF	TRBJ1-2	TRBD1	TRBV27	-
TGCAGTGCCTCCAGGGGGTACGAGCAGTACTTC	CSASRGYEQYF	TRBJ2-7	TRBD1	TRBV20-1	-
TGTGCCAGCAGTTCGGGACGGAACTACGAGCAGTACTTC	CASSSGRNYEQYF	TRBJ2-7	-	TRBV6-5	large
TGTGCCAGCTCACCACTTCCTAGCGGAAACAATGAGCAGTTCTTC	CASSPLPSGNNEQFF	TRBJ2-1	TRBD2	TRBV18	-
TGTGCCAGCAGCCCTCTCGGACAGGGGGGGACCTACGAGCAGTACTTC	CASSPLGQGGTYEQYF	TRBJ2-7	TRBD1	TRBV7-2	few
TGTGCCAGCAGCCGAGGCGGGACAGGCGTATCTGGGGCCAACGTCCTGACTTTC	CASSRGGTGVSGANVLTF	TRBJ2-6	TRBD1	TRBV28	-
TGTGCCAGCAGTTACTGGGAAACCAATCAGCCCCAGCATTTT	CASSYWETNQPQHF	TRBJ1-5	-	TRBV6-6	medium-sized
TGTGCCAGCCGACAGTTCAATGAGCAGTTCTTC	CASRQFNEQFF	TRBJ2-1	-	TRBV19	once
TGTGCCAGCAGCCTAGCCACGAGGGGAGGGGAAAAACTGTTTTTT	CASSLATRGGEKLFF	TRBJ1-4	-	TRBV11-2	-
TGTGCCACCAGCAGAGGGGGGGAGGGAAACACCATATATTTT	CATSRGGEGNTIYF	TRBJ1-3	-	TRBV15	-
TGTGCCAGCAGCTTCGCAGGGAGGGGCACCGGGGAGCTGTTTTTT	CASSFAGRGTGELFF	TRBJ2-2	TRBD2	TRBV7-2	-
TGTGCCAGCACAGACAGGGGGTACAATTCACCCCTCCACTTT	CASTDRGYNSPLHF	TRBJ1-6	TRBD1	TRBV25-1	-
TGTGCCAGCAGCGTATTTAGGACTAGCGGGAGTTCCTACAATGAGCAGTTCTTC	CASSVFRTSGSSYNEQFF	TRBJ2-1	TRBD2	TRBV9	medium-sized
TGTGCCACCGGACAGTCCCGGAACACTGAAGCTTTCTTT	CATGQSRNTEAFF	TRBJ1-1	-	TRBV19	-